These T cell receptor beta chains were read from a single sample in a study of metastatic and nonmetastatic thyroid tumors. TCRdb re-called the PCR reads through MiXCR. Altogether fewer than 40,000 clones are present, approximately 34% being singletons, with the ten largest covering about 20%. Sample: tumor tissue. These receptors were taken from a female donor with papillary thyroid cancer or a benign thyroid nodule (not recorded which). Some clones in this sample may be carry-over from other donors' samples. Both conserved end residues are trimmed from each CDR3. The order of the fields is J gene, CDR3 length, clone size, V gene, CDR3 protein. Clone size is given for some rows only: seen once, a few or many times, or a class if the clone is expanded.

TRBJ2-7,13,few,TRBV20-1,SATGTSGRAYEQY
TRBJ2-3,9,few,TRBV30,AWSRADTQY
TRBJ1-2,11,NA,TRBV12-3/TRBV12-4,ASSLGGIEGYT
TRBJ1-1,12,NA,TRBV20-1,SAEGPEVSTEAF
TRBJ2-7,13,NA,TRBV14,ASSREPRRISEQY
TRBJ2-3,15,few,TRBV6-1,ASRERGLAGGGDTQY
TRBJ2-5,9,NA,TRBV7-3,ASSLGGTQY
TRBJ2-1,11,few,TRBV6-1,AISSGSGNEQF
TRBJ2-7,9,NA,TRBV25-1,ASTCPYEQY
TRBJ2-7,12,NA,TRBV20-1,SATHRDTFYEQY
TRBJ1-2,13,few,TRBV25-1,ASSGRHRGAYGYT
TRBJ1-3,12,few,TRBV12-3/TRBV12-4,ASSLNGIRNTIY
TRBJ2-1,14,NA,TRBV6-2/TRBV6-3,ASSFKTSGSYNEQF
TRBJ2-7,14,NA,TRBV11-2,ASSYWTGGFSYEQY
TRBJ1-1,10,once,TRBV6-5,ASSYGDREAF
TRBJ2-3,11,few,TRBV2,ASQGPFTDTQY
TRBJ2-7,9,NA,TRBV30,AFRAGTDEY
TRBJ1-4,11,few,TRBV12-3/TRBV12-4,ASSLQLNEKLF
TRBJ2-1,14,NA,TRBV14,ASSQGIGHSYNEQF
TRBJ1-2,12,NA,TRBV20-1,SARTGTGDSGYT
TRBJ1-2,12,NA,TRBV7-9,ASSLLGQIYGYT
TRBJ1-2,12,NA,TRBV2,ASKGGRTGLGYT
TRBJ2-5,13,few,TRBV6-1,ASREGQANQETQY
TRBJ2-5,10,NA,TRBV12-3/TRBV12-4,ASSLIGETQY
TRBJ2-7,13,NA,TRBV11-1,ASSRDVSPSYEQY
TRBJ2-1,13,NA,TRBV7-8,ASSLVTGLVNEQF